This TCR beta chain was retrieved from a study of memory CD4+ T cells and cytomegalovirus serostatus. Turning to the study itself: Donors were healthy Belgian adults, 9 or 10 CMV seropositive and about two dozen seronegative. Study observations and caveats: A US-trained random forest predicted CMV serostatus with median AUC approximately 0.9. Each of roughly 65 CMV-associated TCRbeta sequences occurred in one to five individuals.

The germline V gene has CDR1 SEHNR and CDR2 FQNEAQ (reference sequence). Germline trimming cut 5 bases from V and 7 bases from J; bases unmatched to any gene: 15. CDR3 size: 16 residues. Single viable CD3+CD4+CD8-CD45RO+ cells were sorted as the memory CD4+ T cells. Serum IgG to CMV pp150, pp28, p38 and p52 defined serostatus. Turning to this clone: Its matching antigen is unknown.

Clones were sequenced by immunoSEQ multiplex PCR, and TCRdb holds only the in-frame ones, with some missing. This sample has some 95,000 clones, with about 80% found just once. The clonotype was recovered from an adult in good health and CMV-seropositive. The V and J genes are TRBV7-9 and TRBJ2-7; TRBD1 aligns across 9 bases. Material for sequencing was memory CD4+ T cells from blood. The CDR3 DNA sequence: TGTGCCAGCAGCCCCGGTACCGGGACAGGGAGGAAAGAGCAGTACTTC. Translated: CASSPGTGTGRKEQYF.